The 8 T cell receptor beta chains below all came from one sample that was sequenced in a study of T cells in localized non-small cell lung cancer. Sequenced by immunoSEQ multiplex PCR; TCRdb stores in-frame clones only, minus some. Found here are around 25,000 clones, about 88% of them singletons; the top ten hold approximately 14%. The sample consisted of peripheral blood, taken before any cancer treatment. The source of these receptors is a female donor aged 60 or older with stage I lung adenocarcinoma.

The CDR3: CASSPRGSTEGYTF. DNA for the CDR3: TGTGCCAGCAGCCCTCGTGGTAGTACGGAGGGCTACACCTTC. The V and J genes are TRBV7-9 and TRBJ1-2, with unresolved D. The CDR3 contains 14 residues. Trimming took 5 bases from V and 8 from J, leaving 18 bases between them. Germline loops: CDR1 SEHNR, CDR2 FQNEAQ (reference sequence).

The chain has TRBV5-1 and TRBJ2-2, with TRBD1 matching over 7 bases. Trimming removed 0 bases from V and 4 bases from J; junction bases left unmatched: 3. Germline CDR1 and CDR2: SGHRS and YFSETQ. The CDR3 is 15 residues long. In nucleotides, the CDR3 is TGCGCCAGCAGCTTGGAAGGGGGCGGCACCGGGGAGCTGTTTTTT. Residues: CASSLEGGGTGELFF. Full variable domain (outside the CDR3, taken from reference TRBV5-1 and TRBJ2-2): KAGVTQTPRYLIKTRGQQVTLSCSPISGHRSVSWYQQTPGQGLQFLFEYFSETQRNKGNFPGRFSGRQFSNSRSEMNVSTLELGDSALYLCASSLEGGGTGELFFGEGSRLTVL.

This clone was seen a handful of times. The rearrangement links TRBV6-5 to TRBJ2-1; 9 bases are a match to TRBD2. Looked up from germline, CDR1 is MNHEY and CDR2 is SVGAGI. The CDR3 is made up of 14 amino acids. J gave up 5 bases and V 6 bases, and 5 bases lay outside the gene matches. The CDR3 spells CASRGAGGNNEQFF. The CDR3 DNA sequence: TGTGCCAGCAGGGGCGCGGGGGGGAACAATGAGCAGTTCTTC.

The chain has TRBV11-3 and TRBJ2-7; D not certain. The CDR3 spans 13 residues. V gave up 3 bases and J gave up 4 bases, with 10 bases separating them. Looked up from germline, CDR1 is SGHNT and CDR2 is YENEEA. The CDR3 loop is CASSLSTIYEQYF. CDR3 nucleotides: TGTGCCAGCAGCTTGAGCACAATATACGAGCAGTACTTC.

This clone appeared once. The chain recombines TRBV6-1 with TRBJ2-7; no definite D call. The germline V and J ends were trimmed by 10 bases and 2 bases, with 18 bases remaining between them. Germline-derived CDR1 and CDR2 are MNHNS and SASEGT. The CDR3 runs 14 residues. CDR3 nucleotide sequence: TGTGCCACCCAAGCCCGCCCAGGAGCCTACGAGCAGTACTTC. This translates into CATQARPGAYEQYF.

V is TRBV28 and J is TRBJ1-4, with D unclear. This CDR3 has 13 residues. Trimming removed 2 bases from V and 7 bases from J, with 8 bases in between. In germline, CDR1 is MDHEN, CDR2 SYDVKM. The CDR3 reads CASSLGRSEKLFF. The CDR3 DNA reads as TGTGCCAGCAGTTTAGGGCGAAGTGAAAAACTGTTTTTT.

This clone was picked up one time. V is TRBV4-1 and J is TRBJ1-2, with D perhaps TRBD1 (5 bases). The CDR3 is 16 residues long. The germline CDR1 and CDR2 sequences are MGHRA and YSYEKL. V was trimmed by 1 base and J by 3 bases, leaving 15 bases between them. The CDR3 region has the DNA TGCGCCAGCAGCCAAGGGGGGAGTCGAGGGGACTATGGCTACACCTTC. This translates into CASSQGGSRGDYGYTF.

This chain uses TRBV5-4 with TRBJ2-7, with D possibly being TRBD1 (5 bases). This CDR3 contains 15 residues. V was pared by 4 bases and J by 6 bases, with 20 bases between. CDR1 is SGHNT and CDR2 is YYREEE in the germline V gene (reference sequence). The CDR3 sequence is CASSLGRQRPPEQYF. CDR3 coding DNA: TGTGCCAGCAGCCTTGGACGACAGAGACCTCCCGAGCAGTACTTC.